What follows are 28 T cell receptor beta chains derived from one specimen sequenced in a study of pediatric ulcerative colitis. Only in-frame clones appear in the TCRdb table, and some are missing; sequencing was by immunoSEQ multiplex PCR. The table includes about 37,000 clones, roughly 70% detected once. Rectal tissue came from one to two pinch biopsies taken at colonoscopy. The source material was gut tissue. The receptors were gathered from a boy aged 5-17 years with severe ulcerative colitis.

This clone was seen more than once but under ten times. The gene calls are TRBV30 and TRBJ2-7, with no clear D. V was shortened by 3 bases and J by 4 bases, with 16 bases between the two germline ends. Per the germline V gene, CDR1 is GTSNPN and CDR2 is SVGIG (reference sequence). CDR3 length: 14 residues. The DNA of the CDR3 is TGTGCCTGGAGCAGCCTTAATGGGGTTTACGAGCAGTACTTC. Its translation is CAWSSLNGVYEQYF.

This clone was seen a few times. The CDR3 region is CASSYSSDSGNTIYF. DNA for the CDR3: TGCGCCAGCAGTTATAGCTCCGATTCTGGAAACACCATATATTTT. The chain combines TRBV10-1 with TRBJ1-3; D remains unclear. The CDR3 is 15 residues long. V was clipped by 5 bases and J by 1 base, with 12 bases between them. Per germline, CDR1 WNHNN and CDR2 SYGVQD (reference sequence).

This rearrangement joins TRBV5-1 to TRBJ1-5; 10 bases match TRBD1. The trim removed 4 bases at V and 5 bases at J, leaving 3 bases unmatched. The CDR3 has 14 amino acids. The V gene's germline CDR1 is SGHRS and CDR2 YFSETQ. CDR3 residues: CASSAGTGDQPQHF. The DNA for the CDR3 is TGCGCCAGCAGCGCAGGGACAGGGGATCAGCCCCAGCATTTT.

This clone was picked up one time. This chain uses TRBV10-1 with TRBJ1-1, with D maybe TRBD1 (5 bases). CDR3 size: 15 residues. The germline V gene encodes CDR1 WNHNN and CDR2 SYGVQD (reference sequence). The V end was cut by 4 bases, the J end by 0 bases, with 12 bases between. Here the CDR3 reads CASSVLGVMNTEAFF. The CDR3 bases are TGCGCCAGCAGTGTCTTGGGGGTGATGAACACTGAAGCTTTCTTT.

V is TRBV25-1 and J is TRBJ2-6, with TRBD2 as a possible D gene (7 bases). The CDR3 is 15 residues long. Germline assignment: CDR1 MGHDK and CDR2 SYGVNS. V dropped 2 bases and J dropped 4 bases, with 9 bases sitting between them. The CDR3, as DNA: TGTGCCAGCAGTGAAGCGGGGGCCGGGGCCAACGTCCTGACTTTC. Translating it yields CASSEAGAGANVLTF.

The chain couples TRBV28 to TRBJ1-5; 8 nucleotides line up with TRBD1. V lost 6 bases and J lost 2; bases outside the gene matches: 6. The CDR3 is 15 residues long. The germline CDR1 and CDR2 sequences are MDHEN and SYDVKM. The CDR3 loop is CASRYRGLGNQPQHF. The CDR3 DNA follows: TGTGCCAGCAGGTACAGGGGGTTGGGCAATCAGCCCCAGCATTTT.

V is TRBV5-1 and J is TRBJ1-2; D is uncertain. This CDR3 region has 14 residues. The V end was cut by 0 bases, the J end by 8 bases, with 14 bases between. Per the germline V gene, CDR1 is SGHRS and CDR2 is YFSETQ. The CDR3 DNA is TGCGCCAGCAGCTTGGATACAGCATCCTTAGGCTACACCTTC. This gives the protein CASSLDTASLGYTF.

The chain combines TRBV7-8 with TRBJ2-2; D is possibly TRBD1 or TRBD2 (5 bases each). Germline CDR1 SGHVS, CDR2 FQNEAQ. The CDR3 spans 15 residues. V lost 0 bases to trimming and J lost 5 bases, with 10 bases between them. The CDR3 reads CASSLALGTTGELFF. CDR3 DNA: TGTGCCAGCAGCTTAGCGCTGGGGACGACCGGGGAGCTGTTTTTT.

This rearrangement joins TRBV6-1 to TRBJ2-4; TRBD1 is a possible D gene (5 bases). The CDR3 consists of 14 residues. The germline gives CDR1 MNHNS, CDR2 SASEGT. V lost 8 bases and J lost 1, with 12 bases in between. CDR3 protein: CASLGARAKNIQYF. In nucleotides, the CDR3 is TGTGCCAGCCTAGGGGCTCGGGCCAAAAACATTCAGTACTTC.

This chain joins TRBV6-5 and TRBJ1-3; tentative D call: TRBD1 (5 bases). From germline, CDR1 is MNHEY and CDR2 SVGAGI. This CDR3 has 16 residues. V gave up 3 bases and J gave up 3 bases, with 15 bases separating them. CDR3: CASSYTWIGGGNTIYF. Written as DNA, the CDR3 is TGTGCCAGCAGTTATACCTGGATTGGGGGTGGAAACACCATATATTTT.

V usage is TRBV6-1 and J usage is TRBJ1-1; maybe TRBD1 (5 bases). Trimming left V 4 bases short and J 2 bases short, with 17 bases between. CDR3 length equals 16 residues. Germline values: CDR1 MNHNS, CDR2 SASEGT. The CDR3: CASSAVGAATNTEAFF. DNA for the CDR3: TGTGCCAGCAGTGCCGTTGGGGCAGCTACCAACACTGAAGCTTTCTTT.

The rearrangement joins TRBV13 to TRBJ2-4; 8 bases are shared with TRBD1. The CDR3 extends over 15 amino acids. Germline V CDR1 and CDR2: PRHDT, FYEKMQ (reference sequence). The junction had 7 bases not matched to a gene; V was cut back by 2 bases and J by 7 bases. The CDR3 bases are TGTGCCAGCAGCTTACAGACAGGGGACGTGAACATTCAGTACTTC. It specifies CASSLQTGDVNIQYF.

The gene calls are TRBV5-4 and TRBJ1-1, with 7 bases fitting TRBD1. The trim removed 4 bases at V and 0 bases at J, leaving 6 bases unmatched. Germline V gene data show CDR1 as SGHNT and CDR2 as YYREEE (reference sequence). The CDR3 has 15 amino acids. CDR3 coding DNA: TGTGCCAGCAGCCCCAGACAGGGTATGAACACTGAAGCTTTCTTT. As protein: CASSPRQGMNTEAFF.

This chain connects TRBV5-1 to TRBJ1-4; D is perhaps TRBD1 (5 bases). There are 14 residues in the CDR3. With 4 bases removed from V and 4 bases from J, the gap between germline ends came to 11 bases. Germline loops: CDR1 SGHRS, CDR2 YFSETQ. CDR3 in amino acids: CASSPGRINEKLFF. Here the CDR3 DNA reads TGCGCCAGCAGCCCGGGACGGATTAATGAAAAACTGTTTTTT. Variable domain in full (rest from reference TRBV5-1 and TRBJ1-4): KAGVTQTPRYLIKTRGQQVTLSCSPISGHRSVSWYQQTPGQGLQFLFEYFSETQRNKGNFPGRFSGRQFSNSRSEMNVSTLELGDSALYLCASSPGRINEKLFFGSGTQLSVL.

The genes are TRBV7-3 and TRBJ1-1; no clear D gene. The CDR3 is made up of 14 amino acids. Trimming shortened V by 5 bases and J by 4 bases, and 14 bases separated the two germline ends. In germline, CDR1 is SGHTA, CDR2 FQGTGA. This CDR3 reads CASSPGRSSTEAFF. The CDR3 DNA reads TGTGCCAGCAGCCCCGGCCGGAGCTCCACTGAAGCTTTCTTT.

The genes are TRBV7-6 and TRBJ2-5, with D possibly matching TRBD2 (5 bases). V shed 7 bases and J shed 5 bases, with 17 bases lying between them. Germline values: CDR1 SGHVS, CDR2 FNYEAQ. The CDR3 contains 14 residues. CDR3 loop: CASTLSGSGETQYF. For the CDR3, the DNA is TGTGCCAGCACCCTAAGCGGCTCGGGGGAGACCCAGTACTTC.

The rearrangement links TRBV7-2 to TRBJ2-5, with 8 bases lining up with TRBD2. Trimming at V came to 5 bases and at J to 2 bases, leaving 16 bases not matched to a gene. The CDR3 runs 18 residues. Per germline, CDR1 SGHTA and CDR2 FQGNSA. Written as DNA, the CDR3 is TGTGCCAGCAGCCCCCGAGGGGGACTAGTGGGGGCTCAAGAGACCCAGTACTTC. Residues: CASSPRGGLVGAQETQYF.

The chain has TRBV10-1 and TRBJ1-2; 11 nucleotides line up with TRBD1. Per germline, CDR1 WNHNN and CDR2 SYGVQD (reference sequence). The trim removed 6 bases at V and 7 bases at J, leaving 10 bases unmatched. The CDR3 is made up of 15 amino acids. This chain's CDR3 is CASSPKDRGHFGYTF. CDR3 nucleotides: TGCGCCAGCAGCCCAAAGGACAGGGGGCATTTTGGCTACACCTTC.

The chain recombines TRBV7-6 with TRBJ2-1, with 9 bases identical to TRBD1. The V gene end was trimmed by 4 bases and the J gene end by 3 bases; junction bases not matched to a gene: 7. Germline CDR1 and CDR2: SGHVS and FNYEAQ. This CDR3 spans 16 amino acids. The CDR3 DNA follows: TGTGCCAGCAGCTCATCCGGGACAGGGTACTACAATGAGCAGTTCTTC. This codes for CASSSSGTGYYNEQFF.

The chain uses TRBV29-1 and TRBJ2-1; D is uncertain. Germline V gene data show CDR1 as SQVTM and CDR2 as ANQGSEA. V shed 1 base and J shed 3 bases, with 4 bases lying between them. The CDR3 has 12 residues. The CDR3 DNA reads TGCAGCGTTGAAGCAGTCTACAATGAGCAGTTCTTC. Translated, it gives CSVEAVYNEQFF.

The chain links TRBV11-2 to TRBJ1-1; 7 bases agree with TRBD1. V dropped 5 bases and J dropped 3; count of bases not matched to a gene: 6. In germline, CDR1 is SGHAT, CDR2 FQNNGV. The CDR3 extends over 14 amino acids. The DNA of the CDR3 is TGTGCCAGCAGCCCCGGGACAGCTTACACTGAAGCTTTCTTT. This codes for CASSPGTAYTEAFF.

The chain carries TRBV9 and TRBJ2-3, with 8 bases fitting TRBD2. Germline CDR1 and CDR2: SGDLS and YYNGEE. J lost 2 bases, V lost 3 bases, and 11 bases had no gene match. This CDR3 region has 17 residues. The CDR3 coding sequence is TGTGCCAGCAGCGGGGGGTTCGGGACTAGGGCCACAGATACGCAGTATTTT. Translated, it gives CASSGGFGTRATDTQYF.

The CDR3 here is CASSPGLSGGGIYNEQFF. The CDR3 region has the DNA TGTGCCAGCAGCCCCGGACTCAGCGGGGGGGGTATATACAATGAGCAGTTCTTC. V gene TRBV11-2 combines with J gene TRBJ2-1, with 10 bases matching TRBD2. Unmatched junction bases numbered 14, after V lost 5 bases and J lost 4 bases. The CDR3 runs 18 residues. Germline V lookup: CDR1 SGHAT, CDR2 FQNNGV.

This sequence joins TRBV10-3 and TRBJ1-6; D call uncertain. The V end was cut by 11 bases, the J end by 7 bases, with 18 bases between. The CDR3 contains 14 residues. CDR1 ENHRY and CDR2 SYGVKD come from the germline V gene. The CDR3 DNA follows: TGTGCCCACTCAAAAGGGAGCCAGAATTCACCCCTCCACTTT. Translating gives CAHSKGSQNSPLHF.

J is TRBJ1-6 and V is TRBV30; D gene unclear. V was clipped by 1 base and J by 9 bases, with 7 bases between them. This CDR3 has 12 residues. From germline, CDR1 is GTSNPN and CDR2 SVGIG (reference sequence). The CDR3 coding sequence is TGTGCCTGGAGTGAATTGCGTTCACCCCTCCACTTT. It specifies CAWSELRSPLHF.

The V call is TRBV4-1, the J call TRBJ1-6; TRBD1 is a possible D gene (6 bases). V lost 0 bases and J lost 14, with 17 bases in between. The CDR3 is made up of 15 amino acids. Germline CDR1 reads MGHRA; CDR2 reads YSYEKL. CDR3 in amino acids: CASSQEPEKTGTLHF. The CDR3 coding sequence is TGCGCCAGCAGCCAAGAGCCAGAAAAGACAGGAACCCTCCACTTT.

This clone was detected only a few times. The gene calls are TRBV18 and TRBJ1-2; D is unresolved. The CDR3 extends over 14 amino acids. Between the trimmed V and J ends, which lost 2 bases and 2 bases, there was a span of 9 bases. The V gene's germline CDR1 is KGHSH and CDR2 LQKENI. CDR3 coding DNA: TGTGCCAGCTCACCAAGCGGCAGCAACTATGGCTACACCTTC. Translation gives CASSPSGSNYGYTF.

The chain joins TRBV6-1 to TRBJ2-3; D not certain. Germline V CDR1 and CDR2: MNHNS, SASEGT. The CDR3 is 14 residues long. Trimming removed 2 bases from V and 0 bases from J, with 6 bases in between. CDR3 nucleotides: TGTGCCAGCAGTGAATTTTATAGCACAGATACGCAGTATTTT. It specifies CASSEFYSTDTQYF.